Listed below are T cell receptor beta chains from one sample, sequenced in a study of T-cell memory formation after mild COVID-19. MiXCR was run by TCRdb on the 5' RACE reads, yielding one entry per CDR3 protein. The sample yields approximately 440,000 distinct CDR3 sequences, about 19% seen once. Sequencing used PBMCs or a T cell subset sorted from them (not recorded which). The receptors were sampled from an adult woman who had mild COVID-19 (a few samples of this study predate the infection). Cell type and time point are not known. CDR3s include the opening cysteine and the closing phenylalanine or tryptophan. The order of the fields is CDR3 DNA, CDR3 protein, J gene, V gene, clone size, D gene. A D gene is named only where the DNA matches it firmly. Part of the rows lack a size; the others show once, few, many or a class for expanded clones.

CDR3 DNA: TGTGCCAGCAGTTACTCGTCGGGGGCAACTAATGAAAAACTGTTTTTT
CDR3 protein: CASSYSSGATNEKLFF
J gene: TRBJ1-4
V gene: TRBV6-6
clone size: -
D gene: -

CDR3 DNA: TGTGCCAGCAGTTCGAAGGACAGGGTCTCCTACGAGCAGTACTTC
CDR3 protein: CASSSKDRVSYEQYF
J gene: TRBJ2-7
V gene: TRBV27
clone size: few
D gene: TRBD1

CDR3 DNA: TGCAGTGACACAGAAGTTCAAGGTATTGGCTACACCTTC
CDR3 protein: CSDTEVQGIGYTF
J gene: TRBJ1-2
V gene: TRBV20-1
clone size: -
D gene: -

CDR3 DNA: TGTGCCAGCAGTTACTCGATTTCCGGGGATACGCAGTATTTT
CDR3 protein: CASSYSISGDTQYF
J gene: TRBJ2-3
V gene: TRBV6-2/TRBV6-3
clone size: few
D gene: -

CDR3 DNA: TGCAGTGCTAGAGGAGGGACTAGCGACAATGAGCAGTTCTTC
CDR3 protein: CSARGGTSDNEQFF
J gene: TRBJ2-1
V gene: TRBV20-1
clone size: -
D gene: TRBD2

CDR3 DNA: TGTGCCAGCAGCTTAGTAGGGGCGAGCTATGGCTACACCTTC
CDR3 protein: CASSLVGASYGYTF
J gene: TRBJ1-2
V gene: TRBV7-2
clone size: few
D gene: -

CDR3 DNA: TGCGCCAGCAGCGCGGGGGACGTCGCCTACACTGAAGCTTTCTTT
CDR3 protein: CASSAGDVAYTEAFF
J gene: TRBJ1-1
V gene: TRBV5-1
clone size: -
D gene: -

CDR3 DNA: TGTGCCAGCAGTCCGCGGAGGGGGGTTTACGAGCAGTACTTC
CDR3 protein: CASSPRRGVYEQYF
J gene: TRBJ2-7
V gene: TRBV7-2
clone size: few
D gene: -

CDR3 DNA: TGCGCCAGCAGCTCGACGACAGGGGGTGGCGAGCAGTTCTTC
CDR3 protein: CASSSTTGGGEQFF
J gene: TRBJ2-1
V gene: TRBV5-1
clone size: -
D gene: TRBD1

CDR3 DNA: TGTGCCAGCAGCTCTCTACTTTTTAATGAAAAACTGTTTTTT
CDR3 protein: CASSSLLFNEKLFF
J gene: TRBJ1-4
V gene: TRBV7-9
clone size: -
D gene: -

CDR3 DNA: TGTGCCAGCGCCTACAGGGGGCCCTCGACTAACTATGGCTACACCTTC
CDR3 protein: CASAYRGPSTNYGYTF
J gene: TRBJ1-2
V gene: TRBV2
clone size: -
D gene: TRBD1

CDR3 DNA: TGTGCCAGCAGCCAAGACCCCAGGGGCATTCAGTACTTC
CDR3 protein: CASSQDPRGIQYF
J gene: TRBJ2-4
V gene: TRBV14
clone size: few
D gene: -

CDR3 DNA: TGCAGTGCTGGCGCGACTAGCGGGAGAACAGATACGCAGTATTTT
CDR3 protein: CSAGATSGRTDTQYF
J gene: TRBJ2-3
V gene: TRBV20-1
clone size: few
D gene: TRBD2

CDR3 DNA: TGTGCCAGCAGTCCTTGGGACTTGCGACCGAACACCGGGGAGCTGTTTTTT
CDR3 protein: CASSPWDLRPNTGELFF
J gene: TRBJ2-2
V gene: TRBV12-3/TRBV12-4
clone size: -
D gene: -

CDR3 DNA: TGTGCCAGCAGCGTCCCCCAGGACAGCGGGAGAGGTACCGGGGAGCTGTTTTTT
CDR3 protein: CASSVPQDSGRGTGELFF
J gene: TRBJ2-2
V gene: TRBV9
clone size: few
D gene: TRBD2

CDR3 DNA: TGTGCCAGCAGTTTAGTGGCCCCCGGGACAGAGAGCTCCTACGAGCAGTACTTC
CDR3 protein: CASSLVAPGTESSYEQYF
J gene: TRBJ2-7
V gene: TRBV27
clone size: few
D gene: TRBD1

CDR3 DNA: TGTGCCAGCGGACTGGGTGAGCAGTTCTTC
CDR3 protein: CASGLGEQFF
J gene: TRBJ2-1
V gene: TRBV5-6
clone size: -
D gene: -

CDR3 DNA: TGCAGTGCTCGCAGGACAGGCCAGGGCAATCAGCCCCAGCATTTT
CDR3 protein: CSARRTGQGNQPQHF
J gene: TRBJ1-5
V gene: TRBV20-1
clone size: few
D gene: TRBD1